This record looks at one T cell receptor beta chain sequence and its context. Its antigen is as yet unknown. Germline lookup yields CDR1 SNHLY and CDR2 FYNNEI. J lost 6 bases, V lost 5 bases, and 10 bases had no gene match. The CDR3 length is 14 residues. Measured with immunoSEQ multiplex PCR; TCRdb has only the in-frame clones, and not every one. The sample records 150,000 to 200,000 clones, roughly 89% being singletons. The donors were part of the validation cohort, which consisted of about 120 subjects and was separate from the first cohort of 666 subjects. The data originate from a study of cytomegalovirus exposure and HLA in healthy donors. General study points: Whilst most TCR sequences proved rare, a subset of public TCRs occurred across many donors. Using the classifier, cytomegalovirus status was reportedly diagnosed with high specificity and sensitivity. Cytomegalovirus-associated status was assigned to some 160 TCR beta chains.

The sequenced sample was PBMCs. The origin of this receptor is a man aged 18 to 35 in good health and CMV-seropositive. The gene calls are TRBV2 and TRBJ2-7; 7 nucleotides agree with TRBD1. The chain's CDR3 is CASSTRQGPTEQYF. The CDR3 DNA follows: TGTGCCAGCAGTACCCGACAGGGTCCCACCGAGCAGTACTTC. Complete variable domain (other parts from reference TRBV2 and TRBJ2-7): EPEVTQTPSHQVTQMGQEVILRCVPISNHLYFYWYRQILGQKVEFLVSFYNNEISEKSEIFDDQFSVERPDGSNFTLKIRSTKLEDSAMYFCASSTRQGPTEQYFGPGTRLTVT.